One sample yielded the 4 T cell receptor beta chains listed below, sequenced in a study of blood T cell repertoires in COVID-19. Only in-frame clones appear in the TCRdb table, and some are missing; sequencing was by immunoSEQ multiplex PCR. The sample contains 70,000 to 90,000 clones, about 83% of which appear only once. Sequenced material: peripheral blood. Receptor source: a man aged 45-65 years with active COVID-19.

CDR3: CASSQKQGGDTEAFF. In DNA form, the CDR3 reads TGTGCCAGCAGCCAAAAACAGGGGGGGGACACTGAAGCTTTCTTT. The chain combines TRBV7-6 with TRBJ1-1; 8 nucleotides align to TRBD1. Germline lookup yields CDR1 SGHVS and CDR2 FNYEAQ. This CDR3 is built from 15 residues. The V segment lost 5 bases and the J segment 3 bases; nucleotides outside the gene matches: 8.

The CDR3 here is CASRRFGEELNEQFF. In DNA, the CDR3 is TGTGCCAGTAGGCGGTTCGGCGAGGAGCTCAATGAGCAGTTCTTC. The chain has TRBV19 and TRBJ2-1; unclear D gene. CDR3 size: 15 residues. The ends were cut back, 6 bases at V and 6 bases at J, with 18 bases in the middle. The germline V gene has CDR1 LNHDA and CDR2 SQIVND (reference sequence).

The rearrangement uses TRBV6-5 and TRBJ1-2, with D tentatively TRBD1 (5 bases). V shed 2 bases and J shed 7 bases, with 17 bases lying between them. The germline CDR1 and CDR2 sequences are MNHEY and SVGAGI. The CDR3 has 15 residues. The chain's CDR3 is CASSYTIGGGGGYTF. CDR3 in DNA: TGTGCCAGCAGTTACACTATTGGGGGAGGTGGTGGCTACACCTTC.

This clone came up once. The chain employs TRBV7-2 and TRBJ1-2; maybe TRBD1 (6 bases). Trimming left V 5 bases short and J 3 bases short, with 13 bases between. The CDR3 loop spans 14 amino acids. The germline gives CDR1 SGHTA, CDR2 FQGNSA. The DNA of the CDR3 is TGTGCCAGCAGCCACCAGGGGAGGGACTATGGCTACACCTTC. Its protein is CASSHQGRDYGYTF.